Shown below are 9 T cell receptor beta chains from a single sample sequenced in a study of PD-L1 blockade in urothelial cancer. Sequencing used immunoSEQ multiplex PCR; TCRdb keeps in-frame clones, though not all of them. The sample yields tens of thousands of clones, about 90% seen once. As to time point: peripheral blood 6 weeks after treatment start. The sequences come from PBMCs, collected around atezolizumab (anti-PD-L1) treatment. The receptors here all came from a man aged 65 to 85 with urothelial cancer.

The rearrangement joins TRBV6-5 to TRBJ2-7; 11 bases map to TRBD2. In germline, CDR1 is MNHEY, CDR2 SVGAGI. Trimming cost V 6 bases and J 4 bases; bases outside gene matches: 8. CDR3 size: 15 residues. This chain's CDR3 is CASREIAGGLYEQYF. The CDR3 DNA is TGTGCCAGCAGGGAAATAGCGGGAGGGTTGTACGAGCAGTACTTC.

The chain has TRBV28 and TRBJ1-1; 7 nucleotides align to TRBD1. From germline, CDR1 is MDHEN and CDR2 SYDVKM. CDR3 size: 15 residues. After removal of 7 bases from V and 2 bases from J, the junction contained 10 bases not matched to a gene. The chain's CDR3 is CASTSGDRFNTEAFF. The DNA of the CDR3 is TGTGCCAGCACCTCTGGGGACAGATTTAACACTGAAGCTTTCTTT.

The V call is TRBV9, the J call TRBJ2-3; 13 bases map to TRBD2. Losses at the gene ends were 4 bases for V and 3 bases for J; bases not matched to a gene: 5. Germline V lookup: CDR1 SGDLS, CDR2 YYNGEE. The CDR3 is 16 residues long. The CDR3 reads CASSKGTSGKTDTQYF. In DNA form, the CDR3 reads TGTGCCAGCAGCAAAGGGACTAGCGGGAAAACAGATACGCAGTATTTT.

The chain's CDR3 is CASSYLTGGLGNTIYF. CDR3 sequence (DNA): TGTGCCAGCAGTTACTTGACAGGGGGCCTTGGAAACACCATATATTTT. The rearrangement uses TRBV6-5 and TRBJ1-3, with 10 bases lining up with TRBD1. The CDR3 has 16 residues. V lost 1 base, J lost 3 bases, and 3 bases stayed unmatched. Germline V gene data show CDR1 as MNHEY and CDR2 as SVGAGI.

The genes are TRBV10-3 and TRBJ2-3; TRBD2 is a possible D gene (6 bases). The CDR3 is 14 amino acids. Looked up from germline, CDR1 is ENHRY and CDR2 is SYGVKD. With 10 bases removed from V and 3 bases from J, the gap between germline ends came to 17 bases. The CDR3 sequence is CATRSEGGTDTQYF. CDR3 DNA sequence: TGTGCCACACGGTCGGAGGGAGGTACAGATACGCAGTATTTT.

CDR3 protein: CASSLVRTSNEQFF. Written as DNA, the CDR3 is TGTGCCAGCAGCTTAGTCAGGACTAGTAATGAGCAGTTCTTC. The chain employs TRBV7-8 and TRBJ2-1, with 7 bases fitting TRBD2. V was pared by 1 base and J by 7 bases, with 4 bases of the junction left unmatched. Looked up from germline, CDR1 is SGHVS and CDR2 is FQNEAQ. The CDR3 contains 14 residues.

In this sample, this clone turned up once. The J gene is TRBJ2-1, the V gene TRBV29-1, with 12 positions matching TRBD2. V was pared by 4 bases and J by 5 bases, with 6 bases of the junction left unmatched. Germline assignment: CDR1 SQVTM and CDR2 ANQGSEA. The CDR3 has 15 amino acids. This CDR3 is CSVGGLAGRNNEQFF. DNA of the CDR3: TGCAGCGTTGGGGGACTAGCGGGTAGGAACAATGAGCAGTTCTTC.

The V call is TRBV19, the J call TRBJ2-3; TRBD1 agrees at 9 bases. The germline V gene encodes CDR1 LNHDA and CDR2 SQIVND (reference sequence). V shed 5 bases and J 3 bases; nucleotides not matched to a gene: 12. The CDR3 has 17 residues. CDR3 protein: CASSFPTGDRATDTQYF. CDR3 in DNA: TGTGCCAGTAGTTTCCCAACAGGGGACAGGGCAACAGATACGCAGTATTTT.

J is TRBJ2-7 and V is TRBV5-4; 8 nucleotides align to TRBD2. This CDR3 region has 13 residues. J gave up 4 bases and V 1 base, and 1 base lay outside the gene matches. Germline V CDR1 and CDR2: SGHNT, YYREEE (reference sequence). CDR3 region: CASSLPSGYEQYF. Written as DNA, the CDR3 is TGTGCCAGCAGCTTGCCTAGCGGGTACGAGCAGTACTTC.